The 5 T cell receptor beta chains below were found in one sample sequenced in a study of Graves' ophthalmopathy and Graves' hyperthyroidism. RNA served as the template for amplifying TCR beta CDR3 regions. RT-PCR with HTBI primers came first, then second-round multiplex PCR. TCRdb reprocessed the multiplex PCR reads with MiXCR, giving one entry per CDR3 protein. The data hold roughly 420,000 distinct CDR3 sequences, with around a fifth observed a single time. The sample taken for sequencing was peripheral blood. These receptors came from a woman aged 18-29 years with stable Graves' hyperthyroidism.

This clonotype has a count of ten or more. CDR3 nucleotide sequence: TGTGCCAGCAGCCAAGATGGAGGGTTGAGCTACACCTTC. Its protein product is CASSQDGGLSYTF. The V and J genes are TRBV3-1 and TRBJ1-2; the D is unclear. The germline CDR1 and CDR2 sequences are LGHDT and YNNKEL (reference sequence). The CDR3 covers 13 residues. V lost 0 bases and J lost 9, with 11 bases in between. Using reference TRBV3-1 and TRBJ1-2 for the parts outside the CDR3, the full variable domain is DTAVSQTPKYLVTQMGNDKSIKCEQNLGHDTMYWYKQDSKKFLKIMFSYNNKELIINETVPNRFSPKSPDKAHLNLHINSLELGDSAVYFCASSQDGGLSYTFGSGTRLTVV.

The table lists this clonotype with many counts. V gene TRBV28 combines with J gene TRBJ2-5, with TRBD1 as a possible D gene (8 bases). With 1 base removed from V and 4 bases from J, the gap between germline ends came to 16 bases. The CDR3 runs to 16 residues. Per the germline V gene, CDR1 is MDHEN and CDR2 is SYDVKM. CDR3 DNA: TGTGCCAGCAGTTTATCTCCAGGGGGCGGGGGAGAGACCCAGTACTTC. This codes for CASSLSPGGGGETQYF. The full variable domain, with the rest looked up from reference TRBV28 and TRBJ2-5, is DVKVTQSSRYLVKRTGEKVFLECVQDMDHENMFWYRQDPGLGLRLIYFSYDVKMKEKGDIPEGYSVSREKKERFSLILESASTNQTSMYLCASSLSPGGGGETQYFGPGTRLLVL.

This clonotype was picked up a small number of times. CDR3 nucleotides: TGCAGTGCTAGAGGAATACTAGCGGGGGGGCCGGTCGGGGAGCTGTTTTTT. It codes for CSARGILAGGPVGELFF. This sequence joins TRBV20-1 and TRBJ2-2; the match to TRBD2 covers 13 bases. The CDR3 runs 17 residues. Trimming removed 1 base from V and 7 bases from J; junction bases left unmatched: 9. CDR1 DFQATT and CDR2 SNEGSKA come from the germline V gene (reference sequence).

Many counts were recorded for this clonotype. J is TRBJ1-1 and V is TRBV28; D unresolved. Trimming stripped 1 base from V and 5 bases from J, with 14 bases between. Germline V lookup: CDR1 MDHEN, CDR2 SYDVKM. The CDR3 runs 15 residues. The CDR3 DNA reads as TGTGCCAGCAGTTTATCACCGACTGAGTGGACTGAAGCTTTCTTT. Its translation: CASSLSPTEWTEAFF.

This clonotype was seen at least ten times. This chain connects TRBV27 to TRBJ2-5, with D possibly called TRBD1 or TRBD2 (5 bases each). In germline, CDR1 is MNHEY, CDR2 SMNVEV (reference sequence). The CDR3 consists of 14 residues. V lost 8 bases and J lost 7, with 20 bases in between. CDR3 sequence: CASQLGTASGTQYF. In nucleotides, the CDR3 is TGTGCCAGCCAACTCGGGACGGCCTCTGGGACCCAGTACTTC.